This T cell receptor (beta chain) was sequenced during a study of blood T cell repertoires in COVID-19. Across the whole study: The study drew acute and convalescent COVID-19 samples from the United States, Italy and Spain.

As originally analysed: Reference gene primer amplification gave nucleated cell count estimates. TCRdb's table, derived via immunoSEQ multiplex PCR, lists solely in-frame clones and lacks some. V, J and clone size derive from that table, while D and trimming were established from the DNA sequence. The data contain about 120,000 clones, about 90% of them singletons. V lost 7 bases, J lost 0 bases, and 9 bases stayed unmatched. Germline values: CDR1 SNHLY, CDR2 FYNNEI. The CDR3 contains 18 residues. This chain links TRBV2 with TRBJ2-6, with 10 bases that match TRBD1. Sequencing used peripheral blood. The clonotype was recovered from a woman in her 70s with acute or convalescent COVID-19. The CDR3 nucleotides read TGTGCCAGCAAGAGGGGGACAGGGGCCAGCTCTGGGGCCAACGTCCTGACTTTC. Encoded protein: CASKRGTGASSGANVLTF. The complete variable domain, with remaining parts taken from reference TRBV2 and TRBJ2-6, reads EPEVTQTPSHQVTQMGQEVILRCVPISNHLYFYWYRQILGQKVEFLVSFYNNEISEKSEIFDDQFSVERPDGSNFTLKIRSTKLEDSAMYFCASKRGTGASSGANVLTFGAGSRLTVL.